These T cell receptor beta chains were read from a single sample in a study of TIL therapy for anti-PD-1-resistant metastatic lung cancer. Data came from immunoSEQ multiplex PCR; TCRdb stores just in-frame clones and leaves some out. The top ten hold around an eighth of the sample, which has 10,000 or so clones, 50% to 65% seen once. Specimen: tumor tissue, collected at baseline. The receptors stem from a person aged 25 to 85 with non-small cell lung cancer. CDR3s leave out the opening cysteine and the closing phenylalanine or tryptophan. Part of the rows lack a size; the others show once, few, many or a class for expanded clones.

>-|TRBV29-1
SVWGAF
>-|TRBV5-1
ASSSLQGAETEAF
>large|TRBV10-2
ASTSGGVPDEQY
>-|TRBV19
ASSMFRAGGNQPQH
>-|TRBV6-1
ASRIAGASF
>once|TRBV7-2
ASSLYTGDEQY
>-|TRBV9
ASSTTGELF
>-|TRBV15
ATSRERLVAGELF
>-|TRBV9
ASSLRGLADYNEQF
>medium-sized|TRBV5-1
ASSLEVRVYTEQF
>-|TRBV12-5
ASGWRTGGFGEQY
>-|TRBV5-1
ASSLDPADTQY
>-|TRBV30
AWSVMTGGGRQF
>-|TRBV5-1
ASSLAGGGTEAF
>-|TRBV19
ASSIVLENYEQY
>few|TRBV11-2
ASSLGFLTSGKETQY
>-|TRBV11-2
ASSLVSNSPLH
>-|TRBV9
ASSVGAGGPTGELF
>few|TRBV7-3
ASSLTGSRELF
>-|TRBV5-5
ASSFGQDNEKLF
>-|TRBV5-6
ASSLVSDDTQY
>-|TRBV28
ASSFVGGNWQPQH
>-|TRBV28
ASNLRGYEQY
>-|TRBV18
ASSPSDTQY
>medium-sized|TRBV30
AWSVLAEAF
>-|TRBV5-1
ASSADGSSGNTIY
>-|TRBV28
ASLEDRYQPQH
>-|TRBV6-5
ASTGAASYEQY
>-|TRBV6-5
ASSGIINEQF
>-|TRBV10-3
AISPTLAGGPETQY
>-|TRBV13
ASSLVASNNEQF
>-|TRBV9
ASSVQASTDTQY
>-|TRBV6-1
ASNRQGREEAF
>-|TRBV15
ATSRVGTRNYEQF
>-|TRBV6-5
ASTLFQADTGELF
>few|TRBV9
ASSVAGSRIYGYT
>large|TRBV30
AWSVLDGIEAF
>-|TRBV4-1
ASSQGGGLGSEAF
>medium-sized|TRBV30
AWSDTGELF
>-|TRBV18
ASSPPGGSYNEQF
>-|TRBV2
ASSGGQGEATQY
>-|TRBV5-5
ASSPPWDTQY
>-|TRBV19
ASSIKTDTQY
>medium-sized|TRBV19
ASSIDFRTGKQPQH
>-|TRBV28
ASRSWNSPSYEQY
>few|TRBV6-5
ASRQGGTEAF
>few|TRBV5-5
ASSLQGADRYEQY
>large|TRBV27
ASSLQTAYNEQF
>-|TRBV2
ASARDGYT
>-|TRBV27
ASSTMGTRSHGYT
>medium-sized|TRBV18
ASSQGANQPQH
>few|TRBV9
ASSVDVGETQY
>large|TRBV5-1
ASKYSATTTGELF
>-|TRBV6-6
ASSPTSGSYNEQF
>once|TRBV6-6
ASSYSSTFHEQY
>medium-sized|TRBV6-6
ASSLTSGRAGGELF
>-|TRBV11-2
ASSSDPAGVREQY
>-|TRBV2
ARGLAGGMNAGELF
>-|TRBV6-6
ASTEGRNTIY
>-|TRBV28
ASSLYSYEQY